A single sample gave rise to the 32 T cell receptor beta chains below, sequenced in a study of patients and donors after allogeneic stem cell transplantation. TCRdb reprocessed the RT-PCR reads with MiXCR, giving one entry per CDR3 protein. Of about 960,000 distinct CDR3 sequences in the sample, more than 15% were seen once. The sequencing input was blood, either unsorted or a sorted T cell fraction (not recorded which). The receptors come from a human donor who was either an allogeneic HSCT recipient or a stem cell or donor lymphocyte infusion donor (not recorded which). It is not recorded whose cells these are; they may come from a transplant donor.

This clonotype was seen only a few times. The chain joins TRBV30 to TRBJ1-2; a weak D match, TRBD1 (5 bases). There are 11 residues in the CDR3. Between the trimmed V and J ends, which lost 8 bases and 7 bases, there was a span of 14 bases. Germline values: CDR1 GTSNPN, CDR2 SVGIG (reference sequence). DNA for the CDR3: TGTGCCCGGGACTGGGGCGGTGGCTACACCTTC. It encodes CARDWGGGYTF.

Only a few counts were recorded for this clonotype. The V gene is TRBV5-1, the J gene TRBJ2-4; D unclear. V gave up 1 base and J gave up 9 bases, with 11 bases separating them. The CDR3 length is 13 residues. Germline V gene data show CDR1 as SGHRS and CDR2 as YFSETQ. The CDR3 nucleotides are TGCGCCAGCAGCTTGAACAGTCAAGGCATTCAGTACTTC. It encodes CASSLNSQGIQYF. The whole variable domain, filled in from reference TRBV5-1 and TRBJ2-4, reads KAGVTQTPRYLIKTRGQQVTLSCSPISGHRSVSWYQQTPGQGLQFLFEYFSETQRNKGNFPGRFSGRQFSNSRSEMNVSTLELGDSALYLCASSLNSQGIQYFGAGTRLSVL.

This clonotype came up a few times. CDR3 sequence reads: CASSAGLNEKLFF. The CDR3 DNA follows: TGTGCCAGCAGTGCCGGGCTAAATGAAAAACTGTTTTTT. The rearrangement joins TRBV27 to TRBJ1-4; D unresolved. Germline V gene lookup returns CDR1 MNHEY and CDR2 SMNVEV (reference sequence). Trimming pared 5 bases from V and 5 bases from J, leaving 9 bases between. The CDR3 is 13 residues long.

This clonotype was detected a few times. CDR3 in amino acids: CASSKVHRGFDIQYF. CDR3 sequence (DNA): TGTGCCAGCAGCAAAGTGCACAGGGGGTTTGACATTCAGTACTTC. The chain employs TRBV21-1 and TRBJ2-4; the table's D call of TRBD1 was not tested on the DNA. TRBV21-1 is an annotated pseudogene. CDR3 size: 15 residues.

This clonotype was observed a few times. The rearrangement links TRBV20-1 to TRBJ1-4; D gene ambiguous. Germline V gene sequence: CDR1 DFQATT, CDR2 SNEGSKA (reference sequence). Trimming shortened V by 5 bases and J by 7 bases, and 14 bases separated the two germline ends. This CDR3 has 13 amino acids. The DNA of the CDR3 is TGCAGTGCTGAGGACGCTGCAGGTGAAAAACTGTTTTTT. Its protein is CSAEDAAGEKLFF.

The sample holds a few counts of this clonotype. The chain recombines TRBV27 with TRBJ2-7; the D gene is possibly TRBD2 (5 bases). The V gene's germline CDR1 is MNHEY and CDR2 SMNVEV (reference sequence). There are 13 residues in the CDR3. Trimming stripped 4 bases from V and 5 bases from J, with 12 bases between. The CDR3 DNA is TGTGCCAGCAGTTACGCTAGCTACAACGAGCAGTACTTC. Amino acids: CASSYASYNEQYF.

This clonotype was seen only a few times. The DNA of the CDR3 is TGCGCCAGCAGCCAAGAGGGGAGTGCGGTGGATACGCAGTATTTT. This gives the protein CASSQEGSAVDTQYF. The chain is built from TRBV4-1 and TRBJ2-3, with a tentative D call TRBD2 (5 bases). Trimming removed 0 bases at V and 6 bases at J, with 13 bases between. The CDR3 sequence is 15 residues long. CDR1 is MGHRA, CDR2 YSYEKL, per germline.

This clonotype was seen a handful of times. The rearrangement links TRBV5-1 to TRBJ2-3; D ambiguous. The CDR3 is made up of 14 amino acids. Trimming shortened V by 0 bases and J by 6 bases, and 11 bases separated the two germline ends. Germline CDR1 reads SGHRS; CDR2 reads YFSETQ. The CDR3 here is CASSLEFLMDTQYF. The DNA of the CDR3 is TGCGCCAGCAGCTTGGAGTTCCTAATGGATACGCAGTATTTT.

This clonotype was detected a few times. The chain has TRBV12-3 or TRBV12-4 and TRBJ1-1; 7 nucleotides match TRBD1. V trimming: 7 bases; J trimming: 1 base; junction bases outside the gene matches: 6. The CDR3 runs 14 residues. The DNA of the CDR3 is TGTGCCAGCAAAATAAGACAGGGGAACACTGAAGCTTTCTTT. Encoded protein: CASKIRQGNTEAFF.

The chain links TRBV4-2 to TRBJ2-3; D unresolved. V lost 2 bases and J lost 3, with 12 bases in between. Germline values: CDR1 LGHNA, CDR2 YNFKEQ. The CDR3 has 15 amino acids. CDR3 nucleotide sequence: TGTGCCAGCAGCCAACTGGGGTCTTATACAGATACGCAGTATTTT. Translation: CASSQLGSYTDTQYF.

This clonotype was counted a few times. The rearrangement uses TRBV12-3 or TRBV12-4 and TRBJ1-5; TRBD1 might be the D (6 bases). This CDR3 comprises 14 residues. The V gene lost 6 bases and the J gene lost 7 bases, with 16 bases spanning the gap. CDR3 in DNA: TGTGCCAGCAGCCTTACAGGGAAGATGCAGCCCCAGCATTTT. It is translated as CASSLTGKMQPQHF.

This clonotype came up many times. The V gene is TRBV9, the J gene TRBJ2-3; possible D gene TRBD2, 6 bases. V gave up 4 bases and J gave up 0 bases, with 15 bases separating them. This CDR3 contains 16 residues. CDR1 is SGDLS, CDR2 YYNGEE, per germline. CDR3 protein: CASSYGASESTDTQYF. DNA for the CDR3: TGTGCCAGCAGCTACGGAGCTAGCGAGAGCACAGATACGCAGTATTTT. Based on the CDR3 plus reference TRBV9 and TRBJ2-3, the full variable domain is DSGVTQTPKHLITATGQRVTLRCSPRSGDLSVYWYQQSLDQGLQFLIQYYNGEERAKGNILERFSAQQFPDLHSELNLSSLELGDSALYFCASSYGASESTDTQYFGPGTRLTVL.

The chain employs TRBV7-8 and TRBJ2-1, with 8 bases that match TRBD2. Germline-derived CDR1 and CDR2 are SGHVS and FQNEAQ. The V and J ends lost 0 bases and 7 bases, in that order; junction bases with no gene match: 8. This CDR3 spans 16 amino acids. The CDR3 DNA sequence: TGTGCCAGCAGCTTAGCCGGCGCGGGACTAGGTAATGAGCAGTTCTTC. Its protein is CASSLAGAGLGNEQFF.

This clonotype was seen only a few times. At one end, the junction sequence differs from germline, possibly due to a read error. The rearrangement uses TRBV29-1 and TRBJ1-3, with 9 bases that match TRBD1. In germline, CDR1 is SQVTM, CDR2 ANQGSEA. The CDR3 has 13 amino acids. The CDR3 region has the DNA TGCAGCGGCGTACAGGGGGCTGGAAACACCGTATATTTT. The encoded protein is CSGVQGAGNTVYF.

The CDR3 here is CASSLAVRVNTGELFF. The CDR3 DNA reads as TGCGCCAGCAGCTTGGCCGTGAGGGTGAACACCGGGGAGCTGTTTTTT. The chain couples TRBV5-1 to TRBJ2-2, with TRBD2 as a possible D gene (5 bases). V dropped 0 bases and J dropped 1 base, with 10 bases sitting between them. The germline V gene has CDR1 SGHRS and CDR2 YFSETQ. This CDR3 has 16 amino acids.

This clonotype was observed at least ten times. V is TRBV7-9 and J is TRBJ2-3; 9 nucleotides align to TRBD2. The J segment lost 3 bases and the V segment lost 6 bases, leaving 7 bases of the junction unmatched. The CDR3 length is 15 residues. Germline values: CDR1 SEHNR, CDR2 FQNEAQ (reference sequence). The CDR3 DNA sequence: TGTGCCAGCAGTTTCAGGAGCGGGAGGACAGATACGCAGTATTTT. Its translation: CASSFRSGRTDTQYF.

There are a few counts of this clonotype. This rearrangement joins TRBV4-2 to TRBJ2-3, with 8 bases that match TRBD1. This CDR3 is built from 16 residues. Trimming took 4 bases from V and 1 from J; bases not matched to a gene: 7. CDR1 LGHNA and CDR2 YNFKEQ come from the germline V gene. The CDR3 loop reads CASSRTGPVGTDTQYF. CDR3 bases: TGTGCCAGCAGCCGGACAGGGCCCGTCGGCACAGATACGCAGTATTTT.

The rearrangement uses TRBV29-1 and TRBJ1-1, with D possibly matching TRBD1 (5 bases). V was trimmed by 2 bases and J by 4 bases, leaving 23 bases between them. CDR1 and CDR2 from the germline V gene are SQVTM and ANQGSEA. The CDR3 loop spans 17 amino acids. This CDR3 is CSVEKAGRAPGVTEAFF. CDR3 nucleotide sequence: TGCAGCGTTGAAAAGGCAGGGAGGGCCCCCGGGGTCACTGAAGCTTTCTTT.

This clonotype was counted between two and nine times. The chain carries TRBV6-6 and TRBJ2-7; 8 bases line up with TRBD1. V dropped 8 bases and J dropped 5; count of bases not matched to a gene: 8. This CDR3 is built from 13 residues. Germline CDR1 MNHNY, CDR2 SVGAGI (reference sequence). DNA of the CDR3: TGTGCCAGCGATGACAGGGGAGGCGACGAGCAGTACTTC. Translating gives CASDDRGGDEQYF.

Note on this clonotype: It is likely a read error, because the conserved phenylalanine at the end of the CDR3 is missing. The genes are TRBV5-5 and TRBJ1-1; 9 bases line up with TRBD1. After removal of 4 bases from V and 4 bases from J, the junction contained 8 bases not matched to a gene. The CDR3 spans 15 residues. Germline CDR1 SGHKS, CDR2 YYEKEE (reference sequence). This chain's CDR3 is CASSTLTGGGTEAFL. The DNA for the CDR3 is TGTGCCAGCAGCACCCTTACAGGGGGCGGCACTGAAGCTTTCCTT.

This chain joins TRBV7-3 and TRBJ2-1; 12 bases are shared with TRBD2. The CDR3 has 17 residues. Trimming at V came to 0 bases and at J to 6 bases, leaving 6 bases not matched to a gene. Germline V lookup: CDR1 SGHTA, CDR2 FQGTGA. The CDR3 region is CASSLTGTSGSSNEQFF. The CDR3 bases are TGTGCCAGCAGCTTAACCGGGACTAGCGGGTCTAGCAATGAGCAGTTCTTC.

This clonotype came up a few times. J is TRBJ2-1 and V is TRBV7-9; 11 bases map to TRBD2. Germline V gene data show CDR1 as SEHNR and CDR2 as FQNEAQ (reference sequence). The CDR3 sequence is 16 residues long. Trimming took 7 bases from V and 6 from J; bases not matched to a gene: 11. The CDR3: CASNRELAGVTNEQFF. The CDR3 nucleotides are TGTGCCAGCAATCGAGAACTAGCGGGAGTTACCAATGAGCAGTTCTTC.

The chain uses TRBV21-1 and TRBJ2-5; TRBD2 is the table's D call and was not checked against the DNA. TRBV21-1 represents a pseudogene. This CDR3 has 14 amino acids. The chain's CDR3 is CASRGTSGKETQYF. In DNA, the CDR3 is TGTGCCAGCCGGGGGACTAGCGGGAAAGAGACCCAGTACTTC.

The table lists this clonotype with a few counts. The chain is built from TRBV18 and TRBJ2-6; D gene unclear. CDR3 size: 15 residues. Germline CDR1 is KGHSH and CDR2 is LQKENI. Trimming removed 4 bases at V and 4 bases at J, with 11 bases between. The CDR3 DNA reads TGTGCCAGCTCACAACAAATAACGGGGGCCAACGTCCTGACTTTC. Protein product: CASSQQITGANVLTF.

J is TRBJ1-2 and V is TRBV12-3 or TRBV12-4; D possibly corresponds to TRBD1 (5 bases). Trimming took off 7 bases at V and 10 bases at J, with 22 bases between the two ends. The CDR3 is 14 amino acids. The CDR3 protein is CASTGIGPGYSYTF. The CDR3 DNA sequence: TGTGCCAGCACCGGGATAGGGCCAGGGTATTCCTACACCTTC.

The rearrangement joins TRBV7-6 to TRBJ1-2; 11 bases line up with TRBD1. V lost 5 bases to trimming and J lost 8 bases; unmatched junction nucleotides: 4. CDR1 is SGHVS, CDR2 FNYEAQ, per germline. The CDR3 extends over 13 amino acids. In DNA, the CDR3 is TGTGCCAGCAGCACGGACAGGGGGCAAGGCTACACCTTC. Translated: CASSTDRGQGYTF.

The chain is built from TRBV5-1 and TRBJ1-1, with D possibly TRBD1 on 5 matching bases. The CDR3 is 14 residues long. CDR1 and CDR2 (germline): SGHRS, YFSETQ. V was pared by 2 bases and J by 1 base, with 9 bases between. The CDR3 nucleotides are TGCGCCAGCAGCTTTGCCCAGGGGAACACTGAAGCTTTCTTT. Translating gives CASSFAQGNTEAFF.

V is TRBV20-1 and J is TRBJ1-1, with TRBD1 matching over 7 bases. Germline-derived CDR1 and CDR2 are DFQATT and SNEGSKA (reference sequence). This CDR3 comprises 14 residues. J gave up 11 bases and V 0 bases, and 12 bases lay outside the gene matches. The CDR3 coding sequence is TGCAGTGCTAGAGAGGGGACGACAGGGATGACGGCTTTCTTT. As protein: CSAREGTTGMTAFF.

As for this clonotype: One end of the junction does not line up with germline, which may come from a read error. The V and J genes are TRBV5-1 and TRBJ2-1; 10 bases agree with TRBD2. Germline V gives CDR1 SGHRS, CDR2 YFSETQ. The CDR3 length is 14 residues. CDR3: CASSSGRAYDEQFF. The CDR3 DNA follows: TGCGCCAGCAGCAGCGGGAGGGCCTACGATGAGCAGTTCTTC. The complete variable domain, with remaining parts taken from reference TRBV5-1 and TRBJ2-1, reads KAGVTQTPRYLIKTRGQQVTLSCSPISGHRSVSWYQQTPGQGLQFLFEYFSETQRNKGNFPGRFSGRQFSNSRSEMNVSTLELGDSALYLCASSSGRAYDEQFFGPGTRLTVL.

A few counts support this clonotype. The DNA of the CDR3 is TGTGCCAGCACCGTGGGGGGGGCGAAATCACCCCTCCACTTT. It codes for CASTVGGAKSPLHF. The J gene is TRBJ1-6, the V gene TRBV7-2, with D perhaps matching TRBD1 (6 bases). Germline V CDR1 and CDR2: SGHTA, FQGNSA. The CDR3 has 14 residues. V gave up 7 bases and J gave up 10 bases, with 17 bases separating them.

The rearrangement links TRBV12-3 or TRBV12-4 to TRBJ1-1, with D tentatively TRBD1 (6 bases). V lost 5 bases and J 10 bases, leaving 20 bases between the germline ends. There are 14 residues in the CDR3. The CDR3 nucleotides are TGTGCCAGCAGTGGACAGAGAGGCGAAGAGGGAGCTTTCTTT. Its translation: CASSGQRGEEGAFF.

This clonotype was detected many times. This chain connects TRBV29-1 to TRBJ2-3; TRBD1 matches 7 bases. J gave up 6 bases and V 5 bases, and 8 bases lay outside the gene matches. The CDR3 runs to 13 residues. CDR1 and CDR2 from the germline V gene are SQVTM and ANQGSEA. The CDR3 sequence is CSVRGRASDTQYF. CDR3 in DNA: TGCAGCGTTAGGGGGCGCGCGTCTGATACGCAGTATTTT.